These 25 T cell receptor beta chains share one sample of origin, sequenced in a study of cytomegalovirus exposure and HLA in healthy donors. The PCR ran on 60 Vbeta and 13 Jbeta primers. Repertoires were generated with immunoSEQ multiplex PCR, while TCRdb's copy carries only in-frame clones and drops some. The sample lists roughly 250,000 clones; about 80% were seen once. Specimen: PBMCs. These receptors came from a girl aged 2-10 years in good health and CMV-seronegative.

This chain uses TRBV29-1 with TRBJ1-2; D might be TRBD1 (6 bases). The V and J ends lost 8 bases and 10 bases respectively, with 17 bases between them. This CDR3 contains 11 residues. Germline values: CDR1 SQVTM, CDR2 ANQGSEA. The CDR3 spells CSSRAGDLYTF. The DNA of the CDR3 is TGCAGCTCCCGGGCAGGGGACCTCTACACCTTC.

The chain has TRBV19 and TRBJ1-6; D is uncertain. The length of the CDR3 is 15 residues. Germline values: CDR1 LNHDA, CDR2 SQIVND (reference sequence). The V gene lost 7 bases and the J gene lost 5 bases, with 15 bases spanning the gap. The CDR3 DNA is TGTGCCAGTAAGGGCGGGTGGGTCCATAATTCACCCCTCCACTTT. Amino acids: CASKGGWVHNSPLHF.

This clone has a single count. The chain has TRBV14 and TRBJ1-1; D is perhaps TRBD1 (5 bases). The CDR3 sequence is 13 residues long. Germline assignment: CDR1 SGHDN and CDR2 FVKESK. V lost 4 bases and J 5 bases, leaving 11 bases between the germline ends. CDR3 amino acids: CASSPAGRTEAFF. The CDR3 nucleotides read TGTGCCAGCAGCCCCGCGGGGCGTACTGAAGCTTTCTTT.

V is TRBV30 and J is TRBJ2-1; the D is unclear. V lost 2 bases, J lost 8 bases, and 7 bases lay in between. The CDR3 extends over 11 amino acids. Germline V gene lookup returns CDR1 GTSNPN and CDR2 SVGIG (reference sequence). CDR3 in DNA: TGTGCCTGGAGTTTTTCAGATGAGCAGTTCTTC. Protein: CAWSFSDEQFF.

The chain has TRBV19 and TRBJ1-2; D gene uncertain. Looked up from germline, CDR1 is LNHDA and CDR2 is SQIVND (reference sequence). This CDR3 comprises 15 residues. Deletions cut 6 bases from V and 4 bases from J, with 18 bases between. The CDR3 protein is CASSPGRSAVYGYTF. CDR3 sequence (DNA): TGTGCCAGTAGCCCGGGTCGGTCGGCGGTCTATGGCTACACCTTC. Full variable domain (remainder filled in from reference TRBV19 and TRBJ1-2): DGGITQSPKYLFRKEGQNVTLSCEQNLNHDAMYWYRQDPGQGLRLIYYSQIVNDFQKGDIAEGYSVSREKKESFPLTVTSAQKNPTAFYLCASSPGRSAVYGYTFGSGTRLTVV.

The chain couples TRBV5-1 to TRBJ2-7, with 8 bases that match TRBD2. The CDR3 covers 15 residues. With 0 bases clipped from V and 0 bases from J, the junction kept 2 bases outside the gene matches. Germline CDR1 SGHRS, CDR2 YFSETQ. The CDR3 DNA sequence: TGCGCCAGCAGCTTGGGTGCGGGGGGCTCCTACGAGCAGTACTTC. Residues: CASSLGAGGSYEQYF.

This chain joins TRBV28 and TRBJ2-1; 10 bases map to TRBD2. Germline V gene sequence: CDR1 MDHEN, CDR2 SYDVKM. V lost 1 base, J lost 1 base, and 1 base stayed unmatched. This CDR3 contains 16 residues. The CDR3, as DNA: TGTGCCAGCAGTTTATCTAGCGGGAGTTCCTACAATGAGCAGTTCTTC. It codes for CASSLSSGSSYNEQFF.

For the CDR3, the DNA is TGTGCCAGCAGTGTTGCGGGGGGGGGCGAGCAGTACTTC. This gives the protein CASSVAGGGEQYF. The chain couples TRBV2 to TRBJ2-7; 9 nucleotides line up with TRBD2. The ends lost 4 bases at V and 6 bases at J; junction bases unmatched: 4. The CDR3 is made up of 13 amino acids. The V gene's germline CDR1 is SNHLY and CDR2 FYNNEI.

V usage is TRBV9 and J usage is TRBJ1-4; D remains unclear. CDR1 is SGDLS, CDR2 YYNGEE, per germline. V was shortened by 0 bases and J by 4 bases, with 7 bases between the two germline ends. The CDR3 runs to 14 residues. CDR3 sequence (DNA): TGTGCCAGCAGCGTAGGCGATAATAATGAAAAACTGTTTTTT. Protein sequence: CASSVGDNNEKLFF.

The rearrangement uses TRBV7-2 and TRBJ2-1; 10 bases map to TRBD2. Trimming at V came to 3 bases and at J to 7 bases, leaving 6 bases not matched to a gene. Germline assignment: CDR1 SGHTA and CDR2 FQGNSA. The CDR3 sequence is 15 residues long. CDR3 sequence (DNA): TGTGCCAGCAGCTTTACTAGCGGGGTTCTGAATGAGCAGTTCTTC. It encodes CASSFTSGVLNEQFF.

This chain uses TRBV9 with TRBJ1-1; unclear D gene. CDR3 length equals 14 residues. From germline, CDR1 is SGDLS and CDR2 YYNGEE. V lost 0 bases and J lost 5, with 11 bases in between. The CDR3: CASSVVVTSTEAFF. In nucleotides, the CDR3 is TGTGCCAGCAGCGTAGTTGTGACATCGACTGAAGCTTTCTTT.

The gene calls are TRBV6-4 and TRBJ1-5, with D possibly matching TRBD1 (5 bases). Per germline, CDR1 MRHNA and CDR2 SNTAGT. The CDR3 is 17 amino acids. The V gene lost 3 bases and the J gene lost 0 bases, with 15 bases spanning the gap. The CDR3 DNA reads as TGTGCCAGCAGTGATAAGAAGGGGATGTTTAGCAATCAGCCCCAGCATTTT. Translated: CASSDKKGMFSNQPQHF.

A few counts support this clone. The chain uses TRBV30 and TRBJ1-1; D uncertain. This CDR3 is built from 15 residues. Germline assignment: CDR1 GTSNPN and CDR2 SVGIG (reference sequence). Trimming removed 4 bases from V and 1 base from J, with 16 bases in between. The CDR3, as DNA: TGTGCCTGGACCCGCGGCGAGGGTGCGAACACTGAAGCTTTCTTT. This encodes CAWTRGEGANTEAFF.

This clone has a handful of counts. The CDR3 DNA sequence: TGTGCCAGCAGCGCGGGACAGGGTAGTGGCTACACCTTC. This gives the protein CASSAGQGSGYTF. This chain links TRBV7-9 with TRBJ1-2; 9 bases map to TRBD1. CDR1 is SEHNR, CDR2 FQNEAQ, per germline (reference sequence). V dropped 5 bases and J dropped 7; count of bases not matched to a gene: 5. This CDR3 is 13 amino acids long. The full variable domain, completed using reference TRBV7-9 and TRBJ1-2, is DTGVSQNPRHKITKRGQNVTFRCDPISEHNRLYWYRQTLGQGPEFLTYFQNEAQLEKSRLLSDRFSAERPKGSFSTLEIQRTEQGDSAMYLCASSAGQGSGYTFGSGTRLTVV.

This clone has just one count. The V call is TRBV19, the J call TRBJ2-7, with TRBD2 identical over 7 bases. CDR1 LNHDA and CDR2 SQIVND come from the germline V gene (reference sequence). The length of the CDR3 is 14 residues. V trimming: 5 bases; J trimming: 0 bases; junction bases outside the gene matches: 4. CDR3 region: CASSPGLGSYEQYF. CDR3 bases: TGTGCCAGTAGTCCCGGACTAGGCTCCTACGAGCAGTACTTC.

V is TRBV7-9 and J is TRBJ2-3, with a weak D call TRBD1 (6 bases). The V end was cut by 5 bases, the J end by 4 bases, with 16 bases between. The CDR3 covers 15 residues. Germline V lookup: CDR1 SEHNR, CDR2 FQNEAQ (reference sequence). In nucleotides, the CDR3 is TGTGCCAGCAGCAATTCCCGCGAGGGGGCAGATACGCAGTATTTT. It yields the protein CASSNSREGADTQYF.

This clone was found a few times. The J gene is TRBJ1-5, the V gene TRBV7-9; perhaps TRBD1 as D (6 bases). V lost 4 bases, J lost 2 bases, and 12 bases lay in between. The CDR3 spans 15 residues. The germline CDR1 and CDR2 sequences are SEHNR and FQNEAQ (reference sequence). The CDR3 DNA reads as TGTGCCAGCAGCTCCCGGACAGAGGGCAATCAGCCCCAGCATTTT. It encodes CASSSRTEGNQPQHF.

The chain carries TRBV5-1 and TRBJ2-2; the match to TRBD2 covers 8 bases. The CDR3 is made up of 16 amino acids. The V and J ends lost 4 bases and 1 base, in that order; junction bases with no gene match: 6. CDR1 is SGHRS, CDR2 YFSETQ, per germline. The CDR3 reads CASSPLAGGNTGELFF. As DNA, the CDR3 is TGCGCCAGCAGCCCACTGGCGGGGGGGAACACCGGGGAGCTGTTTTTT.

The V call is TRBV9, the J call TRBJ2-1; no definite D call. In germline, CDR1 is SGDLS, CDR2 YYNGEE. Trimming shortened V by 0 bases and J by 3 bases, and 10 bases separated the two germline ends. CDR3 length: 15 amino acids. The CDR3 loop reads CASSVEPGIYNEQFF. Written as DNA, the CDR3 is TGTGCCAGCAGCGTAGAACCAGGTATCTACAATGAGCAGTTCTTC.

The chain employs TRBV7-6 and TRBJ2-3, with D perhaps TRBD2 (6 bases). Trimming shortened V by 2 bases and J by 3 bases, and 12 bases separated the two germline ends. This CDR3 spans 15 amino acids. The germline CDR1 and CDR2 sequences are SGHVS and FNYEAQ. CDR3 DNA sequence: TGTGCCAGCAGCTTAAGGGGCGCGGGGACAGATACGCAGTATTTT. Protein sequence: CASSLRGAGTDTQYF.

For this clone: The DNA is left out, because the CDR3 cannot be placed on it with certainty; the CDR3 is given as TCRdb lists it. The V call is TRBV6-1, the J call TRBJ1-1; no check of the table's D call, TRBD1, against the DNA was made. The CDR3 contains 14 residues when both ends are counted. The germline V gene encodes CDR1 MNHNS and CDR2 SASEGT. CDR3 protein: CASILGQGYTEAFF.

This clone appeared once. V and J are TRBV10-3 and TRBJ2-3; the match to TRBD2 covers 9 bases. Germline loops: CDR1 ENHRY, CDR2 SYGVKD. V lost 11 bases to trimming and J lost 6 bases; unmatched junction nucleotides: 12. The CDR3 loop spans 14 amino acids. The CDR3 DNA reads as TGTGCCCTGGGTAGCGGGGGCGGTATGGATACGCAGTATTTT. This codes for CALGSGGGMDTQYF.

The chain is built from TRBV19 and TRBJ1-2; 7 bases align to TRBD1. In germline, CDR1 is LNHDA, CDR2 SQIVND (reference sequence). CDR3 size: 16 residues. After removal of 5 bases from V and 6 bases from J, the junction contained 15 bases not matched to a gene. The CDR3 bases are TGTGCCAGTAGTGCCCGGGACAGCACCGTCCGCGATGGCTACACCTTC. Residues: CASSARDSTVRDGYTF.

This rearrangement joins TRBV14 to TRBJ2-5, with 8 bases lining up with TRBD2. The CDR3 has 15 amino acids. Losses at the gene ends were 3 bases for V and 0 bases for J; bases not matched to a gene: 3. Germline V gives CDR1 SGHDN, CDR2 FVKESK. The CDR3 loop is CASSQTLADQETQYF. The CDR3, as DNA: TGTGCCAGCAGCCAGACACTAGCGGACCAAGAGACCCAGTACTTC. The whole variable domain, remainder taken from reference TRBV14 and TRBJ2-5, is EAGVTQFPSHSVIEKGQTVTLRCDPISGHDNLYWYRRVMGKEIKFLLHFVKESKQDESGMPNNRFLAERTGGTYSTLKVQPAELEDSGVYFCASSQTLADQETQYFGPGTRLLVL.

This rearrangement joins TRBV6-1 to TRBJ1-5, with D perhaps matching TRBD1 (5 bases). Germline lookup yields CDR1 MNHNS and CDR2 SASEGT. The CDR3 is made up of 15 amino acids. Deletions cut 7 bases from V and 4 bases from J, with 17 bases between. The CDR3 DNA is TGTGCCAGCATAGTGACAGTTATCCCGAATCAGCCCCAGCATTTT. Amino acids: CASIVTVIPNQPQHF.